The T cell receptor beta chain described here comes from a study of T cells in Graves' hyperthyroidism and ophthalmopathy. This clonotype came up many times. Its antigen remains unknown. Overall study results and limits: It was a median around 6 months before onset that the model predicted ophthalmopathy. Blood also contained most expanded thyroid clonotypes above 0.001.

Germline-derived CDR1 and CDR2 are MGHRA and YSYEKL. The CDR3 loop spans 12 amino acids. The germline V and J ends were trimmed by 5 bases and 6 bases, with 11 bases remaining between them. Lactation, pregnancy, other autoimmune disease or uncontrolled infection excluded patients. The PBMCs had their origin in 10 ml of fresh peripheral blood. RNA transcripts served as the template for amplifying TCR beta CDR3 regions. A first-round RT-PCR of the TCR CDR3 used the HTBI primer set. TCRdb itself ran the multiplex PCR reads through MiXCR, one entry per CDR3 protein. The sample gives some 500,000 distinct CDR3 sequences, 13% to 15% of which show up once; around 17% is in the top ten.

What was sequenced was blood. The sequence was obtained from a woman under 30 with Graves' hyperthyroidism. The chain couples TRBV4-1 to TRBJ2-7, with D possibly matching TRBD1 (6 bases). DNA of the CDR3: TGCGCCAGCAGCGGAACAGGGCGCGAGCAGTACTTC. Amino acid sequence: CASSGTGREQYF.